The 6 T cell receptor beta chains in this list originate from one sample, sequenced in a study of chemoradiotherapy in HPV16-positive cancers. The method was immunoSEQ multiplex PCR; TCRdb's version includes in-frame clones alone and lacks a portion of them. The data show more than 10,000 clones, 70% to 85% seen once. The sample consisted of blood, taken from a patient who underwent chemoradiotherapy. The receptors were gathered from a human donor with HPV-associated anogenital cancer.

The CDR3 loop reads CASSLDVLGELFF. CDR3 DNA: TGTGCCAGCAGCTTAGATGTTCTCGGGGAGCTGTTTTTT. The chain carries TRBV11-3 and TRBJ2-2; no definite D call. CDR1 is SGHNT, CDR2 YENEEA, per germline. The ends were cut back, 0 bases at V and 7 bases at J, with 6 bases in the middle. This CDR3 region has 13 residues.

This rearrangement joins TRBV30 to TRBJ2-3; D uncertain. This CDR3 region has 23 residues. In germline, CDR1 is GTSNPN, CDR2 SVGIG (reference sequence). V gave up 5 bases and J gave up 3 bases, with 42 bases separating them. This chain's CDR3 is CAWGHQKPKGFSTPSAQTDTQYF. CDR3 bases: TGTGCCTGGGGGCACCAAAAACCGAAAGGGTTTAGCACCCCGTCAGCTCAGACAGATACGCAGTATTTT.

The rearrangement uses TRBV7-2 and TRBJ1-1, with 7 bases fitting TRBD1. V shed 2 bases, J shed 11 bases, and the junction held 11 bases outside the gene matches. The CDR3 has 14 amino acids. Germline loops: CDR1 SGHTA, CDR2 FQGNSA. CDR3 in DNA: TGTGCCAGCAGCTTAACCGACAGGGTTATGGAGGCTTTCTTT. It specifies CASSLTDRVMEAFF.

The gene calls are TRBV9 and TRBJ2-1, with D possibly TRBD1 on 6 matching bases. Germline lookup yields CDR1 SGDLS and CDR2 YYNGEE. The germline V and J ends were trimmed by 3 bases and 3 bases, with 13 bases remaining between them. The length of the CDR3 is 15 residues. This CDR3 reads CASSDSGEGYNEQFF. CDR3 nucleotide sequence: TGTGCCAGCAGCGATTCAGGGGAAGGCTACAATGAGCAGTTCTTC.

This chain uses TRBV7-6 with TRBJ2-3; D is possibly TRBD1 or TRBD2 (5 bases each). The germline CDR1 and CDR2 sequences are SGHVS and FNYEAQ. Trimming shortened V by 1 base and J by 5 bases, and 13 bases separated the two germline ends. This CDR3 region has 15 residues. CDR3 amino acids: CASSLGWGEGDTQYF. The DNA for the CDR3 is TGTGCCAGCAGCTTAGGCTGGGGCGAGGGAGATACGCAGTATTTT.

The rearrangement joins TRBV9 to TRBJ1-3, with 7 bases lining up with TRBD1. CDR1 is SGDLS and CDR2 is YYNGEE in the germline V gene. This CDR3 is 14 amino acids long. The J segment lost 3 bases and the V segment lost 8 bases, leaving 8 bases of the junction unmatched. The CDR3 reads CASSKRDSGNTIYF. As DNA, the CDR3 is TGTGCCAGTAGCAAGAGGGACAGTGGAAACACCATATATTTT. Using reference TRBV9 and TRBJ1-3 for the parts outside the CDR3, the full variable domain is DSGVTQTPKHLITATGQRVTLRCSPRSGDLSVYWYQQSLDQGLQFLIQYYNGEERAKGNILERFSAQQFPDLHSELNLSSLELGDSALYFCASSKRDSGNTIYFGEGSWLTVV.